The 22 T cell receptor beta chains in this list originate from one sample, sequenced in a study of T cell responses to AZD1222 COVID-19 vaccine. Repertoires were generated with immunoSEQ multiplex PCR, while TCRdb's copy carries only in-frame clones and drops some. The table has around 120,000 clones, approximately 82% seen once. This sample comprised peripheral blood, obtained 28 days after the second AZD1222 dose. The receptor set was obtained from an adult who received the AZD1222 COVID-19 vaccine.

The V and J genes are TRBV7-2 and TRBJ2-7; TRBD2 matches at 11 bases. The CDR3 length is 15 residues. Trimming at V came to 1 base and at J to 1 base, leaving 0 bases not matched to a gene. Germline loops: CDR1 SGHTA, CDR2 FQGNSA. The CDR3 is CASSLGLAGSYEQYF. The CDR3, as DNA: TGTGCCAGCAGCTTAGGACTAGCGGGATCCTACGAGCAGTACTTC.

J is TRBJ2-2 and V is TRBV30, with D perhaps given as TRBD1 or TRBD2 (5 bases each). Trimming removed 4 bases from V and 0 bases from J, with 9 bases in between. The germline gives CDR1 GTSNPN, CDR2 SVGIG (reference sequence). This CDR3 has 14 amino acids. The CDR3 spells CAWKGRTNTGELFF. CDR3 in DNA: TGTGCCTGGAAGGGACGTACGAACACCGGGGAGCTGTTTTTT. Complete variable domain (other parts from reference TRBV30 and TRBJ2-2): SQTIHQWPATLVQPVGSPLSLECTVEGTSNPNLYWYRQAAGRGLQLLFYSVGIGQISSEVPQNLSASRPQDRQFILSSKKLLLSDSGFYLCAWKGRTNTGELFFGEGSRLTVL.

For the CDR3, the DNA is TGTGCCAGCAGTGATCCGGGACAGGGGGGTATAATCCTCCACTTT. Its translation is CASSDPGQGGIILHF. The gene calls are TRBV25-1 and TRBJ1-6, with 11 bases aligning to TRBD1. The germline CDR1 and CDR2 sequences are MGHDK and SYGVNS. V gave up 3 bases and J gave up 15 bases; unmatched junction bases: 10. This CDR3 is 15 amino acids long.

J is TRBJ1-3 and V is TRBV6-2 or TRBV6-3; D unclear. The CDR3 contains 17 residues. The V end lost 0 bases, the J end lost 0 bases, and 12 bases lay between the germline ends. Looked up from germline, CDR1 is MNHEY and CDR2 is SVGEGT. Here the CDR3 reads CASSYSYRGISGNTIYF. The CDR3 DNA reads TGTGCCAGCAGTTACTCGTACCGGGGAATCTCTGGAAACACCATATATTTT.

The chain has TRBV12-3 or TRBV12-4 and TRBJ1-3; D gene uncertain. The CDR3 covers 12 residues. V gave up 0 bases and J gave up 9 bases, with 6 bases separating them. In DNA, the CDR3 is TGTGCCAGCAGTTTAGCGCAGATCACCATATATTTT. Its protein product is CASSLAQITIYF.

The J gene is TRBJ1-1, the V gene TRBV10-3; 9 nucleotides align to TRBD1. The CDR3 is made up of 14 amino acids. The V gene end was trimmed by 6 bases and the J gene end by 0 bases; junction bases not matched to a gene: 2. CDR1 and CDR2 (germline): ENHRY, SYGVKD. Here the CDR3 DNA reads TGTGCCATCAGGGACAGGGGTCTGAACACTGAAGCTTTCTTT. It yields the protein CAIRDRGLNTEAFF.

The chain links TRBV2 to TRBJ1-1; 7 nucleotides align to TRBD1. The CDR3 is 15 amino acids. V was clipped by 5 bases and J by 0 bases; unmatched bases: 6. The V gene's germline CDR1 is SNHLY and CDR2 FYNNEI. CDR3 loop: CASSLTQGVNTEAFF. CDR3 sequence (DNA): TGTGCCAGCAGTTTAACTCAGGGGGTGAACACTGAAGCTTTCTTT.

CDR3 coding DNA: TGCGCCAGCAGCCAAGATAGGGATTCACCCCTCCACTTT. It is translated as CASSQDRDSPLHF. The chain links TRBV4-3 to TRBJ1-6; D unclear. Germline CDR1 reads LGHNA; CDR2 reads YSLEER. This CDR3 has 13 amino acids. V shed 0 bases and J shed 8 bases, with 5 bases lying between them.

The DNA of the CDR3 is TGTGCCAGCAGACTAGGGCATCTGAGCTCCTATAATTCACCCCTCCACTTT. It is translated as CASRLGHLSSYNSPLHF. The V gene is TRBV7-6, the J gene TRBJ1-6; no clear D gene. The length of the CDR3 is 17 residues. Germline V gene data show CDR1 as SGHVS and CDR2 as FNYEAQ. V gave up 6 bases and J gave up 0 bases, with 15 bases separating them.

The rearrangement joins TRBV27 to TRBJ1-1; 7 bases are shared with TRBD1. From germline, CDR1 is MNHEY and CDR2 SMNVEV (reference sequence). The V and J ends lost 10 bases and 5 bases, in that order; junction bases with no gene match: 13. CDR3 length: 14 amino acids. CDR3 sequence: CATRETGRITEAFF. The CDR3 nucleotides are TGTGCCACCCGAGAGACAGGGAGAATTACTGAAGCTTTCTTT.

CDR3 in amino acids: CASSLDSRSSGGVFYEQFF. The CDR3 DNA is TGTGCCAGCAGCTTAGATAGTAGGTCTAGCGGGGGGGTTTTCTATGAGCAGTTCTTC. The chain joins TRBV11-2 to TRBJ2-1; TRBD2 matches at 12 bases. Germline-derived CDR1 and CDR2 are SGHAT and FQNNGV. V was clipped by 0 bases and J by 8 bases; unmatched bases: 14. The CDR3 is 19 amino acids.

CDR3 sequence: CASSVVRDSPYGYTF. CDR3 in DNA: TGTGCCAGCAGCGTAGTTAGGGACAGTCCCTATGGCTACACCTTC. V usage is TRBV9 and J usage is TRBJ1-2, with 7 bases that match TRBD1. The CDR3 is made up of 15 amino acids. Germline CDR1 reads SGDLS; CDR2 reads YYNGEE. V lost 0 bases to trimming and J lost 4 bases; unmatched junction nucleotides: 6.

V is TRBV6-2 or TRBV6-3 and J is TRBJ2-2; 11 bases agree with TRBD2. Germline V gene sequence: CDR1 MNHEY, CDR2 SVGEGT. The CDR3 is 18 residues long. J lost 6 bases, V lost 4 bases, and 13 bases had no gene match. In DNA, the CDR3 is TGTGCCAGCAGTTCTGCGGTAGCGGGGGGGGTCGGTTCCGGGGAGCTGTTTTTT. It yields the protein CASSSAVAGGVGSGELFF.

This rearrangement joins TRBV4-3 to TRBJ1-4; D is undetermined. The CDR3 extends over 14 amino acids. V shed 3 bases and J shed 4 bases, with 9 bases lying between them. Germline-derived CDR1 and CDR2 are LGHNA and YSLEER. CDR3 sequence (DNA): TGCGCCAGCAGCCAGGGCAACAGTAATGAAAAACTGTTTTTT. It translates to CASSQGNSNEKLFF.

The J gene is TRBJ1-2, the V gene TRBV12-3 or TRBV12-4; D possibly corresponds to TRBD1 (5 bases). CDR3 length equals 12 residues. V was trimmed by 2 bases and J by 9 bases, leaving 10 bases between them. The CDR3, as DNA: TGTGCCAGCAGTTTATGGGGCCTTAGCTACACCTTC. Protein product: CASSLWGLSYTF.

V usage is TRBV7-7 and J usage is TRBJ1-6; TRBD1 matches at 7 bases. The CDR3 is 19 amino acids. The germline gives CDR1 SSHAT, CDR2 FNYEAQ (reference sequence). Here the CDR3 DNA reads TGTGCTAGCTCAATAGTGGCAGGGGGAATGTGCTCCTATAATTCACCCCTCCACTTT. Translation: CASSIVAGGMCSYNSPLHF.

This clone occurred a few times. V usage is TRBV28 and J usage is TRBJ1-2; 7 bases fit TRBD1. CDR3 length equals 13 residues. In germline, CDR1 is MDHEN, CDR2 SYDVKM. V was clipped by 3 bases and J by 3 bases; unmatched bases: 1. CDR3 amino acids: CASSLTGYYGYTF. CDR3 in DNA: TGTGCCAGCAGTTTGACAGGGTACTATGGCTACACCTTC.

The CDR3 protein is CASSYRQRGELDTQYF. CDR3 in DNA: TGTGCCAGCAGTTATCGCCAGCGGGGGGAGTTAGATACGCAGTATTTT. The chain recombines TRBV7-6 with TRBJ2-3, with 9 bases lining up with TRBD2. Unmatched junction bases numbered 12, after V lost 6 bases and J lost 5 bases. The CDR3 has 16 residues. In germline, CDR1 is SGHVS, CDR2 FNYEAQ. The full variable domain, with the rest looked up from reference TRBV7-6 and TRBJ2-3, is GAGVSQSPRYKVTKRGQDVALRCDPISGHVSLYWYRQALGQGPEFLTYFNYEAQQDKSGLPNDRFSAERPEGSISTLTIQRTEQRDSAMYRCASSYRQRGELDTQYFGPGTRLTVL.

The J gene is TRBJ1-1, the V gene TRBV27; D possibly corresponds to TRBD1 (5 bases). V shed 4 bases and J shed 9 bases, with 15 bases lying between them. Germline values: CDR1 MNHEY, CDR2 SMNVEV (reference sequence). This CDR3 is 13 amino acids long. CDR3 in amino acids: CASSSGPQGQAFF. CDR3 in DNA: TGTGCCAGCAGTTCGGGACCGCAAGGGCAAGCTTTCTTT.

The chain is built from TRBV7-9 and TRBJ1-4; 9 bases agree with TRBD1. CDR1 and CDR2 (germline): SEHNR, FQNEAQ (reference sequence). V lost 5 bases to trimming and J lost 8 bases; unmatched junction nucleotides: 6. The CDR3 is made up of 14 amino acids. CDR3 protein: CASSRTGEKEKLFF. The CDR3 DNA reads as TGTGCCAGCAGCCGGACAGGGGAAAAAGAAAAACTGTTTTTT.

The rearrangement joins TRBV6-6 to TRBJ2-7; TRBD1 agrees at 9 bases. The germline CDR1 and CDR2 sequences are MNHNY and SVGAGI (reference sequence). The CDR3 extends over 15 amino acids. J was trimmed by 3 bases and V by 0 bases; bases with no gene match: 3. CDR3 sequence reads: CASSYSPDRGYEQYF. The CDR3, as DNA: TGTGCCAGCAGTTACTCGCCGGACAGGGGCTACGAGCAGTACTTC.

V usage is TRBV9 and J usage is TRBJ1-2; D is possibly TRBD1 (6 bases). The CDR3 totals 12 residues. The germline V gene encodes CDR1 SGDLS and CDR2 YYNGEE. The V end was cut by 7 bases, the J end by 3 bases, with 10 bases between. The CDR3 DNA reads TGTGCCAGCGGTAGACAGGACTATGGCTACACCTTC. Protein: CASGRQDYGYTF.